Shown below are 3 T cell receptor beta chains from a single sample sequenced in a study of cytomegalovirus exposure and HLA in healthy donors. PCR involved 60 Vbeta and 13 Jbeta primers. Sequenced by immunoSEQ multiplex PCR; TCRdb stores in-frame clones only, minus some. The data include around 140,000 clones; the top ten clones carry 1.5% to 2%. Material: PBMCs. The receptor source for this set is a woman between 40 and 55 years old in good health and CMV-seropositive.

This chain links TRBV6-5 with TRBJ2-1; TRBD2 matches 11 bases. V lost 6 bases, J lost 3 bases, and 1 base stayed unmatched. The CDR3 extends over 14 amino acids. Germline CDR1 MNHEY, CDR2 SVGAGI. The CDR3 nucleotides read TGTGCCAGCAGAACTAGCGGGAGCTACAATGAGCAGTTCTTC. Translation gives CASRTSGSYNEQFF.

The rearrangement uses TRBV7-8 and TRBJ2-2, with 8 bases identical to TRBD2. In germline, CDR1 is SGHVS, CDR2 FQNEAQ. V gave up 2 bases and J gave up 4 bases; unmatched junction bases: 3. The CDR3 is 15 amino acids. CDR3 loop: CASSLRTSFTGELFF. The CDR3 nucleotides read TGTGCCAGCAGCTTAAGGACTAGCTTCACCGGGGAGCTGTTTTTT.

CDR3 residues: CASSEATVLAGHADEQFF. In DNA form, the CDR3 reads TGTGCCAGCAGTGAAGCGACGGTGCTAGCGGGACATGCAGATGAGCAGTTCTTC. This chain connects TRBV6-1 to TRBJ2-1, with 9 nucleotides matching TRBD2. Trimming removed 0 bases from V and 8 bases from J; junction bases left unmatched: 14. Germline lookup yields CDR1 MNHNS and CDR2 SASEGT. The CDR3 totals 18 residues.